This T cell receptor (beta chain) was documented in a study of cytomegalovirus exposure and HLA in healthy donors. Regarding this clone: Its specificity is unknown.

Germline loops: CDR1 SGHTA, CDR2 FQGNSA. The V and J ends lost 5 bases and 1 base, in that order; junction bases with no gene match: 2. This CDR3 comprises 15 residues. PCR amplification relied on 60 Vbeta primers (plus 13 Jbeta primers). Data came from immunoSEQ multiplex PCR; TCRdb stores just in-frame clones and leaves some out. Found here are 150,000 to 200,000 clones, approximately 70% of them singletons; the top ten hold about 1.7%. Points from the study as a whole: The likely origin of a cluster of highly shared sequence variants was a sequencing artifact. A later analysis showed that HLA-associated TCR beta chains had undergone more clonal expansion than equally common others. There were reportedly fewer N-insertions in an Asian-associated ancestry cluster than the approximately 630-donor mean, in a later analysis. Later on, a genetic analysis was performed. It linked a missense variant in DCLRE1C with V- and J-gene trimming of TCR beta.

This TCR derives from a woman aged 30 to 39 in good health and CMV-seronegative. V gene TRBV7-2 combines with J gene TRBJ2-5; 12 nucleotides agree with TRBD2. The sequenced sample was PBMCs. The CDR3 here is CASSRTSGIQETQYF. As DNA, the CDR3 is TGTGCCAGCAGCCGGACTAGCGGGATCCAAGAGACCCAGTACTTC.